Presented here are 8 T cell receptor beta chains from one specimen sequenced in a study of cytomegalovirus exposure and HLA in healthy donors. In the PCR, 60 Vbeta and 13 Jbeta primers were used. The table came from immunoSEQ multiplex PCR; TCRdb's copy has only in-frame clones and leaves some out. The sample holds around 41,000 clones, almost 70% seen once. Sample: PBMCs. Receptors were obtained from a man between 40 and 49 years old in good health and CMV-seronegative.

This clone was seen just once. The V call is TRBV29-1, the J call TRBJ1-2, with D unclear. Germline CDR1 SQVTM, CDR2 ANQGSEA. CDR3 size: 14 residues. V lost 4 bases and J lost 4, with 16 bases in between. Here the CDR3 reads CSVGDEWAGYGYTF. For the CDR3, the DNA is TGCAGCGTTGGAGATGAGTGGGCAGGCTATGGCTACACCTTC.

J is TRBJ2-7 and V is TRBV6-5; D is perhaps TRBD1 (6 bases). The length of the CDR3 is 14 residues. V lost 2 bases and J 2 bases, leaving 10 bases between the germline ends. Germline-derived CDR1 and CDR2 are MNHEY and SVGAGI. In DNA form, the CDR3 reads TGTGCCAGCAGTTACCTGGACAGAACCTACGAGCAGTACTTC. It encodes CASSYLDRTYEQYF.

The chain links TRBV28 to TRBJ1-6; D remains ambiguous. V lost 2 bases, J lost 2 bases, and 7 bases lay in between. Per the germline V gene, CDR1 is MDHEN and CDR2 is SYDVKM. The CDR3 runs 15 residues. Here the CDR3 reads CASSLGQAYNSPLHF. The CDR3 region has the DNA TGTGCCAGCAGTTTAGGCCAGGCCTATAATTCACCCCTCCACTTT.

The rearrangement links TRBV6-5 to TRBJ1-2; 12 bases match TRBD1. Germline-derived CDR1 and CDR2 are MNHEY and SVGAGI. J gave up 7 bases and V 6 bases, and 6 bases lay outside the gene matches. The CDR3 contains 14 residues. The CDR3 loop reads CASSKGQGAGGYTF. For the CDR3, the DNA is TGTGCCAGCAGCAAGGGACAGGGGGCGGGTGGCTACACCTTC.

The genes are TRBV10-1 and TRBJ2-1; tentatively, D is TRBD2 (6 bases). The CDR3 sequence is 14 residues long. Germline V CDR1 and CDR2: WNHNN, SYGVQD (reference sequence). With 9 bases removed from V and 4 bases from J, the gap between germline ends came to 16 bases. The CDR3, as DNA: TGCGCCAGGAACGTCGCGGGGCCGTACAATGAGCAGTTCTTC. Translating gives CARNVAGPYNEQFF.

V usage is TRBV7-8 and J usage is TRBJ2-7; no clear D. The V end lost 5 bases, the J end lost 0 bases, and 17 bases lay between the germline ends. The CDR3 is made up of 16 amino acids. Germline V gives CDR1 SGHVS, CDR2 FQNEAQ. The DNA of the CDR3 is TGTGCCAGCAGCCCCCATTCAGGTACCTCCTCCTACGAGCAGTACTTC. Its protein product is CASSPHSGTSSYEQYF.

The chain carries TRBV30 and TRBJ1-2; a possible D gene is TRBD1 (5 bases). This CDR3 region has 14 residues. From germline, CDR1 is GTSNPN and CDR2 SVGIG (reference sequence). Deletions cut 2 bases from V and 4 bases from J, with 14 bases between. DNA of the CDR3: TGTGCCTGGAGTCGCGGGACTGTCAGCTATGGCTACACCTTC. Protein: CAWSRGTVSYGYTF.

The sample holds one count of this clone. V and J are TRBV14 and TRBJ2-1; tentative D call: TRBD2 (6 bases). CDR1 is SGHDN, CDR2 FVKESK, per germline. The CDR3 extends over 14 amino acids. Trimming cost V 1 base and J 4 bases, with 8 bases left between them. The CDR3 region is CASSQVGGYNEQFF. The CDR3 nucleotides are TGTGCCAGCAGCCAAGTCGGGGGATACAATGAGCAGTTCTTC.